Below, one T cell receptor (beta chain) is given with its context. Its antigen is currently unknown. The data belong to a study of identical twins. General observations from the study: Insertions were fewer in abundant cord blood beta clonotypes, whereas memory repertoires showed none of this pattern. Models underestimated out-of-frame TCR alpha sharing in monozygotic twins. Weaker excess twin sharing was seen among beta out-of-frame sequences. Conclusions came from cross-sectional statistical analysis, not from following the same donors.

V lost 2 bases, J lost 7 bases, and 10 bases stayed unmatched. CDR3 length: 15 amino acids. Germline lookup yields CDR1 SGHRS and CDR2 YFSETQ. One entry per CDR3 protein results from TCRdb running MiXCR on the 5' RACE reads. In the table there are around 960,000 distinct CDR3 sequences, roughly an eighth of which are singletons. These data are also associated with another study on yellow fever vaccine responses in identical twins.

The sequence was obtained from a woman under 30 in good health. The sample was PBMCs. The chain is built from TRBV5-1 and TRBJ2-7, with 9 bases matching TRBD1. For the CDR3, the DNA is TGCGCCAGCAGCTTCGGGGACAGGGAATTTGAAGAGCAGTACGTC. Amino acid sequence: CASSFGDREFEEQYV.